Presented here are 13 T cell receptor beta chains from one specimen sequenced in a study of CD8+ T cells in alopecia areata (dated by TCRdb to the late 2010s). Read against the paper, the sample's time point label means: roughly 24 weeks on oral tofacitinib. The treatment or condition label corresponds to: oral pan-JAK inhibitor, 5-10 mg twice daily. Receptors were amplified or captured by the immunoSEQ multiplex PCR assay. RNA was extracted from all samples and reverse transcribed into cDNA as template for TCR sequencing. TCRdb mirrors the immuneACCESS table, restricted to in-frame sequences. Some clones are absent from its copies; in checked studies, under half trace to an unresolved V gene, and the reason for the others is unknown. The sample yields approximately 180,000 clones; 60% were counted once. Over 0.9% of the sample rests with the top ten. The source was CD4+ T cells sorted from blood, collected at week 24, from a patient treated with tofacitinib. The receptors derive from a human donor with alopecia areata.

V usage is TRBV5-5 and J usage is TRBJ1-6, with D perhaps TRBD1 (5 bases). V lost 5 bases, J lost 14 bases, and 17 bases lay in between. Germline values: CDR1 SGHKS, CDR2 YYEKEE (reference sequence). The CDR3 is made up of 13 amino acids. CDR3 in amino acids: CASRLESSGTLHF. Written as DNA, the CDR3 is TGTGCCAGCAGACTGGAGTCTTCAGGGACCCTCCACTTT. The variable domain in full, completed from reference TRBV5-5 and TRBJ1-6, reads DAGVTQSPTHLIKTRGQQVTLRCSPISGHKSVSWYQQVLGQGPQFIFQYYEKEERGRGNFPDRFSARQFPNYSSELNVNALLLGDSALYLCASRLESSGTLHFGNGTRLTVT.

This clone has more than one count but fewer than ten. V usage is TRBV29-1 and J usage is TRBJ2-3; D perhaps matches TRBD1 (5 bases). The CDR3 runs 12 residues. V lost 6 bases and J 1 base, leaving 8 bases between the germline ends. Looked up from germline, CDR1 is SQVTM and CDR2 is ANQGSEA. The CDR3, as DNA: TGCAGCGTGGCGACAGGCACAGATACGCAGTATTTT. It translates to CSVATGTDTQYF.

A note on this clone: The sample has other DNA sequences that encode this CDR3 too. The rearrangement links TRBV29-1 to TRBJ2-7; 9 nucleotides match TRBD1. The germline V gene encodes CDR1 SQVTM and CDR2 ANQGSEA. With V trimmed by 1 base and J by 2 bases, 0 bases remained unmatched. The CDR3 loop spans 13 amino acids. CDR3 protein: CSVEGQGAYEQYF. The CDR3 DNA reads as TGCAGCGTTGAAGGACAGGGGGCCTACGAGCAGTACTTC.

The rearrangement joins TRBV9 to TRBJ2-2, with TRBD1 identical over 11 bases. The CDR3 spans 17 residues. Germline loops: CDR1 SGDLS, CDR2 YYNGEE. The V and J ends lost 4 bases and 5 bases, in that order; junction bases with no gene match: 10. In DNA form, the CDR3 reads TGTGCCAGCAGCCCGAGAGGGACAGGGGGTATGACCGGGGAGCTGTTTTTT. It translates to CASSPRGTGGMTGELFF.

The rearrangement joins TRBV28 to TRBJ1-1; 8 bases are a match to TRBD1. V lost 5 bases and J lost 8; bases outside the gene matches: 7. CDR3 length: 13 amino acids. Looked up from germline, CDR1 is MDHEN and CDR2 is SYDVKM. CDR3 bases: TGTGCCAGCAGTCGTACAGGGGGTAGGGAAGCTTTCTTT. Its protein is CASSRTGGREAFF.

This clone was recorded once. This sequence joins TRBV4-1 and TRBJ1-2; no reliable D call. The CDR3 loop spans 15 amino acids. V was clipped by 0 bases and J by 5 bases, with 13 bases between them. The germline V gene encodes CDR1 MGHRA and CDR2 YSYEKL. The CDR3 protein is CASSQEAGGVYGYTF. The CDR3 bases are TGCGCCAGCAGCCAAGAGGCTGGCGGAGTATATGGCTACACCTTC.

The table lists this clone with a count of one. For the CDR3, the DNA is TGCAGCGTAAGACTAGCGGTTCACGAGACCCAGTACTTC. Translating gives CSVRLAVHETQYF. The chain is built from TRBV29-1 and TRBJ2-5, with TRBD2 matching 9 bases. This CDR3 region has 13 residues. The V segment lost 6 bases and the J segment 5 bases; nucleotides outside the gene matches: 7. Germline V gene lookup returns CDR1 SQVTM and CDR2 ANQGSEA.

The chain is built from TRBV29-1 and TRBJ1-4; D not resolved. The CDR3 length is 12 residues. Trimming took off 4 bases at V and 6 bases at J, with 9 bases between the two ends. The germline V gene has CDR1 SQVTM and CDR2 ANQGSEA. In DNA form, the CDR3 reads TGCAGCGTTGTGCTAGACCATGAAAAACTGTTTTTT. Translated, it gives CSVVLDHEKLFF.

This rearrangement joins TRBV10-3 to TRBJ2-5; 9 nucleotides line up with TRBD1. The germline CDR1 and CDR2 sequences are ENHRY and SYGVKD. CDR3 size: 13 residues. Trimming removed 4 bases from V and 3 bases from J; junction bases left unmatched: 0. The DNA for the CDR3 is TGTGCCATCAGTGGGACAGGGGAAGAGACCCAGTACTTC. It yields the protein CAISGTGEETQYF.

The V call is TRBV6-5, the J call TRBJ1-2, with D unclear. The germline gives CDR1 MNHEY, CDR2 SVGAGI. The CDR3 runs 13 residues. Deletions cut 8 bases from V and 2 bases from J, with 12 bases between. CDR3 sequence reads: CASVSRKNYGYTF. CDR3 nucleotide sequence: TGTGCCAGCGTATCGAGAAAAAACTATGGCTACACCTTC.

The chain links TRBV6-5 to TRBJ2-3; TRBD1 or TRBD2 may be the D gene (6 bases each). V was trimmed by 8 bases and J by 2 bases, leaving 17 bases between them. The CDR3 runs 15 residues. Germline V CDR1 and CDR2: MNHEY, SVGAGI. CDR3 sequence: CASGRLGGNTDTQYF. CDR3 coding DNA: TGTGCCAGCGGGCGTTTAGGGGGGAACACAGATACGCAGTATTTT.

J is TRBJ1-1 and V is TRBV4-3; D is uncertain. This CDR3 spans 13 amino acids. The V end was cut by 0 bases, the J end by 6 bases, with 8 bases between. CDR1 is LGHNA and CDR2 is YSLEER in the germline V gene. CDR3 loop: CASSQEGASEAFF. For the CDR3, the DNA is TGCGCCAGCAGCCAAGAAGGCGCCTCTGAAGCTTTCTTT.

In nucleotides, the CDR3 is TGCAGCGTTGACCGCGGAAAGGGGACTTTCTTT. Protein sequence: CSVDRGKGTFF. The rearrangement joins TRBV29-1 to TRBJ1-1; D possibly corresponds to TRBD1 (5 bases). The CDR3 is made up of 11 amino acids. Trimming cost V 3 bases and J 12 bases, with 14 bases left between them. The germline V gene has CDR1 SQVTM and CDR2 ANQGSEA.